A single sample gave rise to the 8 T cell receptor beta chains below, sequenced in a study of response to subunit inactivated influenza vaccine. One entry per CDR3 protein, called by TCRdb with MiXCR from the RT-PCR reads. The table lists 500,000 to 650,000 distinct CDR3 sequences, about 7.6% of them singletons. The material was PBMCs from blood, obtained roughly 24 months after vaccination. The source is a man aged 50 to 69 who received an inactivated influenza vaccine.

The CDR3 is CASRKGQIYNEQFF. DNA of the CDR3: TGTGCCAGCAGAAAGGGACAGATTTACAATGAGCAGTTCTTC. V and J are TRBV5-6 and TRBJ2-1; 7 nucleotides match TRBD1. The CDR3 covers 14 residues. The germline V gene has CDR1 SGHDT and CDR2 YYEEEE. V was clipped by 5 bases and J by 4 bases; unmatched bases: 6.

V gene TRBV10-3 combines with J gene TRBJ1-6; D gene ambiguous. The V end lost 3 bases, the J end lost 7 bases, and 13 bases lay between the germline ends. The CDR3 runs 15 residues. Germline-derived CDR1 and CDR2 are ENHRY and SYGVKD. In DNA, the CDR3 is TGTGCCATCAGTGAATTCGAGCCACCAAATTCACCCCTCCACTTT. Amino acid sequence: CAISEFEPPNSPLHF.

The V call is TRBV6-1, the J call TRBJ2-4; D unresolved. V gave up 1 base and J gave up 7 bases, with 11 bases separating them. Germline CDR1 reads MNHNS; CDR2 reads SASEGT. The length of the CDR3 is 14 residues. The CDR3 here is CASSEVEVKNIQYF. In DNA, the CDR3 is TGTGCCAGCAGTGAAGTTGAGGTAAAGAACATTCAGTACTTC.

This clonotype has only a few counts. The chain has TRBV5-6 and TRBJ2-6; no definite D call. Germline-derived CDR1 and CDR2 are SGHDT and YYEEEE. The CDR3 sequence is 15 residues long. Trimming cost V 1 base and J 0 bases, with 5 bases left between them. CDR3 DNA sequence: TGTGCCAGCAGCTTGCCCATCTCTGGGGCCAACGTCCTGACTTTC. Protein sequence: CASSLPISGANVLTF.

This clonotype was detected ten times or more. The chain couples TRBV12-3 or TRBV12-4 to TRBJ2-1; possible D gene TRBD1, 5 bases. This CDR3 contains 13 residues. Trimming stripped 5 bases from V and 7 bases from J, with 12 bases between. The CDR3 loop reads CASSVDRVNEQFF. As DNA, the CDR3 is TGTGCCAGCAGTGTTGACAGAGTTAATGAGCAGTTCTTC.

The sample holds a few counts of this clonotype. V usage is TRBV2 and J usage is TRBJ1-5; the match to TRBD1 covers 9 bases. The CDR3 runs to 15 residues. Germline V lookup: CDR1 SNHLY, CDR2 FYNNEI. With V trimmed by 5 bases and J by 1 base, 3 bases remained unmatched. The DNA of the CDR3 is TGTGCCAGCAGTTCGGACAGGGGAAGCAATCAGCCCCAGCATTTT. Protein product: CASSSDRGSNQPQHF.

This clonotype was seen repeatedly, ten times or more. The chain is built from TRBV5-1 and TRBJ1-2, with D possibly being TRBD1 (5 bases). The CDR3 covers 13 residues. The germline V gene encodes CDR1 SGHRS and CDR2 YFSETQ. Trimming removed 3 bases from V and 2 bases from J, with 8 bases in between. The CDR3 nucleotides are TGCGCCAGCAGCTGGGACGGGAACTATGGCTACACCTTC. It yields the protein CASSWDGNYGYTF.

This clonotype was seen repeatedly, ten times or more. The V and J genes are TRBV3-1 and TRBJ1-2; D call uncertain. V gave up 1 base and J gave up 6 bases, with 12 bases separating them. This CDR3 has 14 amino acids. Germline values: CDR1 LGHDT, CDR2 YNNKEL (reference sequence). For the CDR3, the DNA is TGTGCCAGCAGCCAAGTGCCGGGAAGGAATGGCTACACCTTC. It codes for CASSQVPGRNGYTF.